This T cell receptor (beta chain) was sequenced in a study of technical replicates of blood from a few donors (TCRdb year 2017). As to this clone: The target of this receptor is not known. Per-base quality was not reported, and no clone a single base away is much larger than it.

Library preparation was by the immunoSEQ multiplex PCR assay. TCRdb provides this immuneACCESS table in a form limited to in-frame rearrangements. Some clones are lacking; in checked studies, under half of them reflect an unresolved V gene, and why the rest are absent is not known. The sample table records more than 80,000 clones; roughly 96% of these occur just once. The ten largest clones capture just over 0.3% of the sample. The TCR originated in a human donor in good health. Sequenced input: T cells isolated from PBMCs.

In nucleotide form, the sequence is TGTGCCAGCATACCTCCCGGACTAGACTCCGGGGAGCTGTTTTTT. This sequence encodes CASIPPGLDSGELFF. This chain is built from TRBV7-9 and TRBJ2-2, with 7 middle bases fitting TRBD2. From the germline V gene (reference sequence), CDR1 is SEHNR and CDR2 is FQNEAQ. The junction shows trimming of 7 bases on V and 6 bases on J, and the gene matches do not reach 11 bases of it. Inclusive of the bounding cysteine and phenylalanine, the CDR3 is 15 residues long. The kept DNA is CDR3 alone, 45 bases in frame from the first base.